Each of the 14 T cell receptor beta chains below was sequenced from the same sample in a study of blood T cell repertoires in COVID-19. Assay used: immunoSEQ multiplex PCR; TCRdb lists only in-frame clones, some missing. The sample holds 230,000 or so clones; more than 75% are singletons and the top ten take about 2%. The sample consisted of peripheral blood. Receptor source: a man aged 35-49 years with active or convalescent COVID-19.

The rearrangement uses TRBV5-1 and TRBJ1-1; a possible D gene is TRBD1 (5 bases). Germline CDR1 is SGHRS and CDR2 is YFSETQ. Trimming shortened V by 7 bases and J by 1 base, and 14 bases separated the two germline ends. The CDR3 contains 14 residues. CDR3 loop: CASRQTAGNTEAFF. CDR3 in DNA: TGCGCCAGCCGACAGACAGCGGGGAACACTGAAGCTTTCTTT. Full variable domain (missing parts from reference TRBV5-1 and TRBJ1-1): KAGVTQTPRYLIKTRGQQVTLSCSPISGHRSVSWYQQTPGQGLQFLFEYFSETQRNKGNFPGRFSGRQFSNSRSEMNVSTLELGDSALYLCASRQTAGNTEAFFGQGTRLTVV.

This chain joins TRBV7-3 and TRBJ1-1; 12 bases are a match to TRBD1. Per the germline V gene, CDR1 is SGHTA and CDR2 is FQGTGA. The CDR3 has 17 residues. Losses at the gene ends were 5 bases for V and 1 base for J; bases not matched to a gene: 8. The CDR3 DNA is TGTGCCAGCAGCCAGCCGGGACAGGGGGCTGGGAACACTGAAGCTTTCTTT. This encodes CASSQPGQGAGNTEAFF.

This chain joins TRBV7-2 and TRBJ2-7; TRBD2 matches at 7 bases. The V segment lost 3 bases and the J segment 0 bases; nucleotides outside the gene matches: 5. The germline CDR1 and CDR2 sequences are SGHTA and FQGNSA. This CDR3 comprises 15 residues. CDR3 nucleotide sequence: TGTGCCAGCAGCTTTCGGGGGGACTTCTCCTACGAGCAGTACTTC. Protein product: CASSFRGDFSYEQYF.

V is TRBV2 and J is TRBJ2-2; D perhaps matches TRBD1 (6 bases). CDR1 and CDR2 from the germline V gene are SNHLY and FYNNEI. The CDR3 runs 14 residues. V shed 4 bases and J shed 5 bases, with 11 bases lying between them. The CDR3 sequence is CASSGGRGTGELFF. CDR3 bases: TGTGCCAGCAGTGGCGGCAGGGGAACCGGGGAGCTGTTTTTT.

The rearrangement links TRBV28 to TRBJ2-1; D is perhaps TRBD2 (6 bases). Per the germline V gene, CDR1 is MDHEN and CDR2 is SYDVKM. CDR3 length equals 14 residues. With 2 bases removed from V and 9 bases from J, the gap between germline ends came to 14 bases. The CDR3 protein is CASSLGIWGGEQFF. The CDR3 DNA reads TGTGCCAGCAGTTTAGGGATTTGGGGAGGTGAGCAGTTCTTC.

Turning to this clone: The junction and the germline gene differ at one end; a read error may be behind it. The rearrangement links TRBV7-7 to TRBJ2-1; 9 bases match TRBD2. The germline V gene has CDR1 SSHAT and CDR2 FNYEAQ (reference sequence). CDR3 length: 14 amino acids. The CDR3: CASSLDSGGNEQFF. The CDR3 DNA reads TGTGCTAGCAGCTTAGACAGCGGGGGGAATGAGCAGTTCTTC.

CDR3 in DNA: TGTGCCAGCAGCTTAGTTGTGCGGGGGGCTGAGACCCAGTACTTC. Its translation: CASSLVVRGAETQYF. The gene calls are TRBV7-9 and TRBJ2-5; 8 bases fit TRBD2. The length of the CDR3 is 15 residues. Trimming removed 1 base from V and 5 bases from J; junction bases left unmatched: 6. Germline V gene lookup returns CDR1 SEHNR and CDR2 FQNEAQ (reference sequence). The whole variable domain, remainder taken from reference TRBV7-9 and TRBJ2-5, is DTGVSQNPRHKITKRGQNVTFRCDPISEHNRLYWYRQTLGQGPEFLTYFQNEAQLEKSRLLSDRFSAERPKGSFSTLEIQRTEQGDSAMYLCASSLVVRGAETQYFGPGTRLLVL.

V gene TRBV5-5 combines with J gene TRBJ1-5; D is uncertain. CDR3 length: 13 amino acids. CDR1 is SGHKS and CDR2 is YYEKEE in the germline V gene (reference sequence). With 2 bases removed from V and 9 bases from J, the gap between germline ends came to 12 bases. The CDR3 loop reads CASSFEPVGPQHF. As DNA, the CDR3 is TGTGCCAGCAGCTTTGAGCCCGTCGGGCCCCAGCATTTT.

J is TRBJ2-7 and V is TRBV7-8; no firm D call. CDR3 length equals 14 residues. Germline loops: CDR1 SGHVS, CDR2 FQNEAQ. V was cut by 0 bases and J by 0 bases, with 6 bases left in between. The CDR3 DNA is TGTGCCAGCAGCTTAGCAGAGAGCTCCTACGAGCAGTACTTC. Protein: CASSLAESSYEQYF. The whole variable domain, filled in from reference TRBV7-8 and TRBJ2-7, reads GAGVSQSPRYKVAKRGQDVALRCDPISGHVSLFWYQQALGQGPEFLTYFQNEAQLDKSGLPSDRFFAERPEGSVSTLKIQRTQQEDSAVYLCASSLAESSYEQYFGPGTRLTVT.

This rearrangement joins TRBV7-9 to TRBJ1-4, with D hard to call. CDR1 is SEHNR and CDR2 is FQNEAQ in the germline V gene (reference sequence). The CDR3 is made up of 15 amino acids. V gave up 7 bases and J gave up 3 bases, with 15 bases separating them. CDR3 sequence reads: CASTRAGLANEKLFF. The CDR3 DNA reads TGTGCCAGCACCAGAGCGGGCCTCGCTAATGAAAAACTGTTTTTT.

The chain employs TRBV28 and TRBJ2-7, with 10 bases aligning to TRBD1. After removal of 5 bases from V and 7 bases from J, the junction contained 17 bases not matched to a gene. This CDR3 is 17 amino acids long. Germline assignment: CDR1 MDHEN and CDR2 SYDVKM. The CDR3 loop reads CASSPELLTGGTGEQYF. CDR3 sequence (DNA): TGTGCCAGCAGTCCCGAACTCCTGACAGGGGGCACGGGGGAGCAGTACTTC.

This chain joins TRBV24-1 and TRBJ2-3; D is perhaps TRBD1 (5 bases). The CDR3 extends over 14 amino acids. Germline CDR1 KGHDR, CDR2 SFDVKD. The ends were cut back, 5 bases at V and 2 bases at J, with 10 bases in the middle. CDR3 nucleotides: TGTGCCACCAGTGCCTCGGACACCACAGATACGCAGTATTTT. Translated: CATSASDTTDTQYF.

DNA of the CDR3: TGTGCCAGCTCACCCCCGGGACAGAAAAACATTCAGTACTTC. Translating gives CASSPPGQKNIQYF. The chain carries TRBV18 and TRBJ2-4, with 7 bases aligning to TRBD1. The trim removed 3 bases at V and 4 bases at J, leaving 3 bases unmatched. This CDR3 is built from 14 residues. Germline CDR1 and CDR2: KGHSH and LQKENI.

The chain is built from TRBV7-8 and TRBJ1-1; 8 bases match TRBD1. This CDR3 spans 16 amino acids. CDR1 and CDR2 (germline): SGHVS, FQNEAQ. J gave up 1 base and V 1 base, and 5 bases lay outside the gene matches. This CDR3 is CASSLVWQGANTEAFF. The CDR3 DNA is TGTGCCAGCAGCTTAGTTTGGCAGGGGGCGAACACTGAAGCTTTCTTT.